This TCR beta chain was documented in a study of T cell responses to AZD1222 COVID-19 vaccine. With respect to this clone: What it binds is unknown.

V was trimmed by 8 bases and J by 4 bases, leaving 12 bases between them. Looked up from germline, CDR1 is SNHLY and CDR2 is FYNNEI. CDR3 length: 12 amino acids. Findings and limits, study-wide: In all cases, repertoires were sampled only after the peak T cell response. Donor demographics were predominantly white British with a female majority; clonal diversity may be underestimated. Reportedly, nearly half the spike-specific TCRs target unmutated variant regions. Spike-specific TCR breadth and depth both grew after two AZD1222 doses.

Only in-frame clones appear in the TCRdb table, and some are missing; sequencing was by immunoSEQ multiplex PCR. The top ten clones hold around 5% of a sample with roughly 97,000 clones, 93% of them seen once. This clonotype was obtained from an adult in good health. This rearrangement joins TRBV2 to TRBJ2-7, with D possibly matching TRBD1 (6 bases). The starting material was peripheral blood, obtained on day 0 of AZD1222 vaccination. In DNA form, the CDR3 reads TGTGCCAGCCGAGGACAGCAATACGAGCAGTACTTC. Its translation: CASRGQQYEQYF.